Listed below are T cell receptor beta chains from one sample, sequenced in a study of cytomegalovirus exposure and HLA in healthy donors. The method was immunoSEQ multiplex PCR; TCRdb's version includes in-frame clones alone and lacks a portion of them. The top ten hold about 8.9% of the sample, which has more than 95,000 clones, 80% seen once. The sequenced sample was PBMCs. Receptors were obtained from a man aged 25-45 years in good health and CMV-seropositive. CDR3s include the opening cysteine and the closing phenylalanine or tryptophan. The D gene is left open where the match is weak. A clone size is listed for some rows: how often the clone was seen (once, few, many), or a class if it is expanded.

clone_size	d_call	v_call	j_call	cdr3_nt	cdr3_aa
NA	TRBD1	TRBV5-8	TRBJ2-3	TGTGCCAGCAGCTTGGTAACAGGGGGTAGAGATACGCAGTATTTT	CASSLVTGGRDTQYF
NA	NA	TRBV5-1	TRBJ2-1	TGCGCCAGCAGCCCGGAGGGGACAGCTTACTCCTACAATGAGCAGTTCTTC	CASSPEGTAYSYNEQFF
few	NA	TRBV18	TRBJ2-7	TGTGCCAGCTCCCTAGGACAGACCTACGAGCAGTACTTC	CASSLGQTYEQYF
NA	NA	TRBV19	TRBJ2-2	TGTGCCAGTAGTATAGAACAGGGCAACACCGGGGAGCTGTTTTTT	CASSIEQGNTGELFF
NA	NA	TRBV7-3	TRBJ2-2	TGTGCCAGCAGCTTAAGGACTGGCGGGGAGCTGTTTTTT	CASSLRTGGELFF
NA	TRBD1	TRBV28	TRBJ1-2	TGTGCCAGCAGTTTAGGGTTGGGGACAGGGCATGGCTACACCTTC	CASSLGLGTGHGYTF
NA	TRBD2	TRBV29-1	TRBJ2-1	TGCAGCGCCCTGAAGGATGGAGCGGGGGCCCTCTCCTACAATGAGCAGTTCTTC	CSALKDGAGALSYNEQFF
NA	TRBD2	TRBV9	TRBJ2-3	TGTGCCAGCAGCGTATGGTCGGGAGGGACAGATACGCAGTATTTT	CASSVWSGGTDTQYF
NA	NA	TRBV9	TRBJ2-7	TGTGCCAGCAGCCCTCGGGGGACCCCCTACGAGCAGTACTTC	CASSPRGTPYEQYF
few	NA	TRBV21-1	TRBJ2-2	TGTGCCAGCAGAGGAAATAGAACTAAGAACACCGGGGAGCTGTTTTTT	CASRGNRTKNTGELFF
once	TRBD1	TRBV5-1	TRBJ2-2	TGCGCCAGCAATCAGGGGGCCGGGGAGCTGTTTTTT	CASNQGAGELFF